What follows are 27 T cell receptor beta chains derived from one specimen sequenced in a study of spatial heterogeneity in lung cancer. Described time point: sample taken at primary tumor resection. Whole RNA, which was extracted from tumor, nontumor lung tissue or frozen PBMC, was sequenced without any cell sorting. TCRdb passed the 5' RACE reads through MiXCR, listing each CDR3 protein once. The sample records approximately 4,600 distinct CDR3 sequences, around a fifth being singletons. The source material was normal lung tissue next to the tumor, sampled at surgery. Source of these receptors: a female donor with early-stage non-small cell lung cancer.

The chain recombines TRBV7-9 with TRBJ2-7, with D uncertain. The germline V and J ends were trimmed by 10 bases and 1 base, with 17 bases remaining between them. This CDR3 has 14 amino acids. The V gene's germline CDR1 is SEHNR and CDR2 FQNEAQ (reference sequence). The CDR3 region is CAIPSKKGSYEQYF. In DNA, the CDR3 is TGTGCCATCCCGAGTAAGAAAGGTTCCTACGAGCAGTACTTC.

This clonotype is medium-sized (0.01 to 0.1%) in the sample. V gene TRBV7-6 combines with J gene TRBJ1-5, with a possible D match to TRBD1 (5 bases). Germline loops: CDR1 SGHVS, CDR2 FNYEAQ. Trimming stripped 1 base from V and 7 bases from J, with 14 bases between. The CDR3 has 15 amino acids. CDR3 nucleotide sequence: TGTGCCAGCAGCTTAGTGGCAGGGTCCAACCAGCCCCAGCATTTT. This encodes CASSLVAGSNQPQHF.

The chain is built from TRBV2 and TRBJ2-2; D is perhaps TRBD2 (5 bases). The CDR3 consists of 13 residues. From germline, CDR1 is SNHLY and CDR2 FYNNEI. Trimming removed 7 bases from V and 0 bases from J, with 6 bases in between. The CDR3 loop is CASKLANTGELFF. The DNA for the CDR3 is TGTGCCAGCAAACTAGCGAACACCGGGGAGCTGTTTTTT.

This clonotype was observed at least ten times. V usage is TRBV5-4 and J usage is TRBJ2-3, with 12 bases aligning to TRBD2. The J segment lost 2 bases and the V segment lost 4 bases, leaving 11 bases of the junction unmatched. This CDR3 comprises 18 residues. Germline assignment: CDR1 SGHNT and CDR2 YYREEE (reference sequence). CDR3 residues: CASSLGTSGGRLTDTQYF. The DNA of the CDR3 is TGTGCCAGCAGCCTTGGTACTAGCGGGGGGAGACTCACAGATACGCAGTATTTT.

This clonotype is medium-sized. The J gene is TRBJ2-4, the V gene TRBV2; TRBD1 might be the D (5 bases). The V gene lost 5 bases and the J gene lost 1 base, with 12 bases spanning the gap. The CDR3 is 15 residues long. Germline values: CDR1 SNHLY, CDR2 FYNNEI. CDR3 sequence (DNA): TGTGCCAGCAGTTCCCTTAGGGGTGCCAAAAACATTCAGTACTTC. Encoded protein: CASSSLRGAKNIQYF.

This clonotype is classed as medium-sized (0.01 to 0.1%). The J gene is TRBJ2-1, the V gene TRBV10-3; TRBD2 aligns across 9 bases. The CDR3 runs to 18 residues. Per the germline V gene, CDR1 is ENHRY and CDR2 is SYGVKD. Germline trimming cut 8 bases from V and 1 base from J; bases unmatched to any gene: 15. The CDR3 loop reads CAIGSSGSGAGSYNEQFF. As DNA, the CDR3 is TGTGCCATCGGGAGTAGCGGGAGCGGGGCCGGTTCCTACAATGAGCAGTTCTTC.

By frequency in the sample, this clonotype is medium-sized. The J gene is TRBJ2-7, the V gene TRBV20-1; 8 positions match TRBD2. The junction had 4 bases not matched to a gene; V was cut back by 4 bases and J by 5 bases. CDR3 length: 12 residues. In germline, CDR1 is DFQATT, CDR2 SNEGSKA (reference sequence). CDR3 residues: CSANVAGHEQYF. CDR3 coding DNA: TGCAGTGCTAACGTAGCGGGACACGAGCAGTACTTC.

This clonotype is deemed large (0.1 to 1%). The chain employs TRBV6-5 and TRBJ1-4; tentatively, D is TRBD1 (6 bases). The CDR3 consists of 14 residues. V lost 5 bases, J lost 10 bases, and 17 bases lay in between. The germline V gene has CDR1 MNHEY and CDR2 SVGAGI. This CDR3 is CASSARGAGGKLFF. The CDR3 region has the DNA TGTGCCAGCAGTGCCAGGGGAGCGGGCGGAAAACTGTTTTTT.

V is TRBV29-1 and J is TRBJ2-7; tentatively, D is TRBD1 (6 bases). V was shortened by 7 bases and J by 0 bases, with 10 bases between the two germline ends. CDR1 SQVTM and CDR2 ANQGSEA come from the germline V gene. The length of the CDR3 is 12 residues. The CDR3 sequence: CSGRDISYEQYF. CDR3 coding DNA: TGCAGCGGAAGGGACATCTCCTACGAGCAGTACTTC.

This clonotype was counted ten times or more. The V and J genes are TRBV12-3 or TRBV12-4 and TRBJ2-2, with no clear D. Trimming cost V 2 bases and J 5 bases, with 9 bases left between them. There are 14 residues in the CDR3. CDR3 sequence: CASSLTDLTGELFF. In DNA form, the CDR3 reads TGTGCCAGCAGTTTAACTGACCTAACCGGGGAGCTGTTTTTT.

This clonotype rates as medium-sized. The chain joins TRBV6-2 or TRBV6-3 to TRBJ2-1, with D maybe TRBD1 (8 bases). The CDR3 covers 14 residues. In germline, CDR1 is MNHEY, CDR2 SVGEGT. The germline V and J ends were trimmed by 11 bases and 2 bases, with 16 bases remaining between them. As DNA, the CDR3 is TGTGCCGGGGGGGCAGGGGGCCCCTACAATGAGCAGTTCTTC. This encodes CAGGAGGPYNEQFF.

This clonotype is termed medium-sized. V gene TRBV12-3 or TRBV12-4 combines with J gene TRBJ1-6, with 9 bases aligning to TRBD1. V lost 5 bases to trimming and J lost 11 bases; unmatched junction nucleotides: 7. The CDR3 has 14 residues. Here the CDR3 reads CASSDDRGDAPLHF. CDR3 nucleotide sequence: TGTGCCAGCAGTGATGACAGGGGGGACGCACCCCTCCACTTT.

This clonotype qualifies as medium-sized. This chain uses TRBV27 with TRBJ1-5, with 8 bases aligning to TRBD1. The V segment lost 3 bases and the J segment 4 bases; nucleotides outside the gene matches: 5. Looked up from germline, CDR1 is MNHEY and CDR2 is SMNVEV (reference sequence). This CDR3 contains 15 residues. CDR3 sequence (DNA): TGTGCCAGCAGTTTTGGACAGGGTGCTAATCAGCCCCAGCATTTT. Translating it yields CASSFGQGANQPQHF.

This clonotype was picked up many times. CDR3 bases: TGCAGTGCTAGAGAGAGCGGGGGGCCGGGCGCAGATACGCAGTATTTT. It yields the protein CSARESGGPGADTQYF. The gene calls are TRBV20-1 and TRBJ2-3, with 9 nucleotides matching TRBD2. This CDR3 spans 16 amino acids. Losses at the gene ends were 0 bases for V and 4 bases for J; bases not matched to a gene: 8. Germline lookup yields CDR1 DFQATT and CDR2 SNEGSKA (reference sequence).

This clonotype is classed as medium-sized. The rearrangement links TRBV7-8 to TRBJ2-3; TRBD2 is a possible D gene (6 bases). Germline-derived CDR1 and CDR2 are SGHVS and FQNEAQ. The CDR3 is 14 residues long. Trimming removed 0 bases from V and 3 bases from J, with 7 bases in between. CDR3 protein: CASSLAGGTDTQYF. CDR3 coding DNA: TGTGCCAGCAGCTTAGCGGGGGGAACAGATACGCAGTATTTT.

The chain's CDR3 is CASSDYTGELFF. The CDR3, as DNA: TGTGCCAGCAGTGACTACACCGGGGAGCTGTTTTTT. The V call is TRBV25-1, the J call TRBJ2-2, with unresolved D. Between the trimmed V and J ends, which lost 3 bases and 3 bases, there was a span of 2 bases. The CDR3 totals 12 residues. Germline V gives CDR1 MGHDK, CDR2 SYGVNS.

By proportion, this clonotype is medium-sized. The rearrangement joins TRBV20-1 to TRBJ2-5; a possible D gene is TRBD2 (5 bases). Germline loops: CDR1 DFQATT, CDR2 SNEGSKA (reference sequence). The CDR3 contains 12 residues. The V and J ends lost 6 bases and 7 bases respectively, with 15 bases between them. The CDR3 loop is CSALPRDGTQYF. For the CDR3, the DNA is TGCAGTGCCCTGCCCCGGGATGGGACCCAGTACTTC.

This clonotype is medium-sized in the sample. V is TRBV28 and J is TRBJ1-3; no definite D call. V was shortened by 7 bases and J by 2 bases, with 15 bases between the two germline ends. From germline, CDR1 is MDHEN and CDR2 SYDVKM. CDR3 length: 15 residues. CDR3: CASTPPRNTGNTIYF. The CDR3 DNA follows: TGTGCCAGCACGCCCCCCAGGAACACTGGAAACACCATATATTTT.

This clonotype has ten or more counts. V gene TRBV20-1 combines with J gene TRBJ2-1; 10 bases fit TRBD2. CDR3 size: 16 residues. Unmatched junction bases numbered 5, after V lost 0 bases and J lost 3 bases. Per the germline V gene, CDR1 is DFQATT and CDR2 is SNEGSKA (reference sequence). The CDR3 region is CSARDRSGGGYNEQFF. CDR3 sequence (DNA): TGCAGTGCTAGAGATCGGAGCGGGGGGGGCTACAATGAGCAGTTCTTC.

The chain is built from TRBV10-3 and TRBJ2-3, with 8 bases that match TRBD1. The V segment lost 6 bases and the J segment 6 bases; nucleotides outside the gene matches: 11. CDR1 and CDR2 from the germline V gene are ENHRY and SYGVKD. The CDR3 runs to 15 residues. The CDR3 DNA reads TGTGCCATCAGAGCAGACGGACAGGGTTCGGATACGCAGTATTTT. Translated, it gives CAIRADGQGSDTQYF.

V is TRBV2 and J is TRBJ1-2; D gene uncertain. Germline V gene lookup returns CDR1 SNHLY and CDR2 FYNNEI. The CDR3 sequence is 14 residues long. Trimming removed 6 bases from V and 4 bases from J, with 15 bases in between. CDR3 loop: CASRYVRGVYGYTF. The DNA for the CDR3 is TGTGCCAGCAGATACGTACGAGGCGTCTATGGCTACACCTTC.

In this sample, this clonotype turned up many times. This CDR3 is CASSFTSTGSYNEQFF. DNA for the CDR3: TGCGCCAGCAGCTTCACCTCGACAGGCTCCTACAATGAGCAGTTCTTC. The chain joins TRBV5-1 to TRBJ2-1; tentatively, D is TRBD1 (6 bases). The V end was cut by 2 bases, the J end by 0 bases, with 12 bases between. CDR1 SGHRS and CDR2 YFSETQ come from the germline V gene. The CDR3 totals 16 residues.

This clonotype was counted ten times or more. The chain employs TRBV5-1 and TRBJ2-2, with a tentative D call TRBD1 (5 bases). Germline V gene sequence: CDR1 SGHRS, CDR2 YFSETQ. The CDR3 contains 15 residues. Deletions cut 6 bases from V and 8 bases from J, with 20 bases between. This CDR3 reads CASTPGMGTQGELFF. The CDR3 nucleotides read TGCGCCAGCACCCCAGGGATGGGTACCCAAGGGGAGCTGTTTTTT.

This clonotype is labeled as medium-sized. This chain connects TRBV3-1 to TRBJ1-2, with a weak D call TRBD1 (5 bases). Germline CDR1 LGHDT, CDR2 YNNKEL (reference sequence). CDR3 length: 12 amino acids. The ends were cut back, 1 base at V and 8 bases at J, with 8 bases in the middle. The CDR3, as DNA: TGTGCCAGCAGCCAAGGCAGGGAGGGCTACACCTTC. This encodes CASSQGREGYTF.

By share, this clonotype counts as medium-sized. The V call is TRBV20-1, the J call TRBJ2-3; unclear D gene. V lost 1 base to trimming and J lost 6 bases, with 14 bases between them. The CDR3 loop spans 14 amino acids. Germline values: CDR1 DFQATT, CDR2 SNEGSKA (reference sequence). The CDR3 sequence: CSARGGISVDTQYF. The CDR3, as DNA: TGCAGTGCTAGAGGCGGAATTTCGGTGGATACGCAGTATTTT.

By sample fraction, this clonotype is large. The chain employs TRBV6-2 or TRBV6-3 and TRBJ2-5; 10 positions agree with TRBD1. V gave up 5 bases and J gave up 5 bases; unmatched junction bases: 5. CDR3 length: 14 amino acids. Per germline, CDR1 MNHEY and CDR2 SVGEGT. The CDR3, as DNA: TGTGCCAGCAGTACGGACAGGGGGTGGGAGACCCAGTACTTC. The encoded protein is CASSTDRGWETQYF.

This clonotype was observed once. The chain couples TRBV20-1 to TRBJ2-1; 9 bases map to TRBD2. The V gene end was trimmed by 3 bases and the J gene end by 8 bases; junction bases not matched to a gene: 8. The CDR3 covers 14 residues. The germline CDR1 and CDR2 sequences are DFQATT and SNEGSKA (reference sequence). The CDR3 protein is CSARLAGGPHEQFF. CDR3 nucleotides: TGCAGTGCTAGGCTTGCGGGGGGGCCACATGAGCAGTTCTTC.